The rows below give T cell receptor beta chains drawn from one sample of a study of T-cell reconstitution after alpha-beta-depleted transplantation in children. Each CDR3 protein is one row after TCRdb ran MiXCR on the PCR reads. The data contain 440,000 or so distinct CDR3 sequences, approximately 11% of them singletons. Sequenced here: PBMCs from the stem cell graft donor, sampled from the stem cell graft. The receptors were gathered from a human donor who donated a stem cell graft to a child with acute myeloid leukemia. CDR3s include the opening cysteine and the closing phenylalanine or tryptophan. Each record gives: D gene, V gene, clone size, J gene, CDR3 protein, CDR3 DNA. D genes are given only for firm matches. Clone size appears in some rows only: once, few, many, or a class for an expanded clone.

D gene: .; V gene: TRBV6-5; clone size: .; J gene: TRBJ2-1; CDR3 protein: CASRTTWGNSYNEQFF; CDR3 DNA: TGTGCCAGCAGGACGACTTGGGGGAACTCCTACAATGAGCAGTTCTTC
D gene: .; V gene: TRBV6-1; clone size: few; J gene: TRBJ1-1; CDR3 protein: CASSQKMNTEAFF; CDR3 DNA: TGTGCCAGCAGTCAGAAGATGAACACTGAAGCTTTCTTT
D gene: .; V gene: TRBV12-3/TRBV12-4; clone size: .; J gene: TRBJ2-1; CDR3 protein: CASSHRQGGGSNEQFF; CDR3 DNA: TGTGCCAGCAGCCATAGACAGGGAGGGGGATCCAATGAGCAGTTCTTC
D gene: .; V gene: TRBV3-1; clone size: .; J gene: TRBJ2-3; CDR3 protein: CASSQDSLATDTQYF; CDR3 DNA: TGTGCCAGCAGCCAAGATTCCCTCGCCACAGATACGCAGTATTTT
D gene: TRBD2; V gene: TRBV29-1; clone size: many; J gene: TRBJ2-7; CDR3 protein: CSVRLAGGVYEQYF; CDR3 DNA: TGCAGCGTGCGACTAGCGGGAGGGGTCTACGAGCAGTACTTC
D gene: TRBD1; V gene: TRBV10-3; clone size: few; J gene: TRBJ2-5; CDR3 protein: CAIGMGQGQETQYF; CDR3 DNA: TGTGCCATCGGCATGGGACAGGGTCAAGAGACCCAGTACTTC
D gene: TRBD1; V gene: TRBV25-1; clone size: .; J gene: TRBJ2-1; CDR3 protein: CASTGDRGYNEQFF; CDR3 DNA: TGTGCCAGCACCGGGGACAGGGGATACAATGAGCAGTTCTTC
D gene: TRBD2; V gene: TRBV7-7; clone size: many; J gene: TRBJ2-3; CDR3 protein: CASSQLAGVEYTQYF; CDR3 DNA: TGTGCTAGCAGCCAACTAGCGGGAGTTGAATATACGCAGTATTTT
D gene: TRBD2; V gene: TRBV20-1; clone size: few; J gene: TRBJ2-2; CDR3 protein: CSAPRRASGTGELFF; CDR3 DNA: TGCAGTGCTCCCCGCCGGGCTAGCGGCACCGGGGAGCTGTTTTTT
D gene: .; V gene: TRBV19; clone size: .; J gene: TRBJ2-5; CDR3 protein: CASSIPFETQYF; CDR3 DNA: TGTGCCAGTAGTATCCCCTTCGAGACCCAGTACTTC
D gene: .; V gene: TRBV20-1; clone size: many; J gene: TRBJ2-3; CDR3 protein: CSVLREGTDTQYF; CDR3 DNA: TGCAGTGTCCTACGGGAAGGCACAGATACGCAGTATTTT
D gene: .; V gene: TRBV6-2/TRBV6-3; clone size: .; J gene: TRBJ1-1; CDR3 protein: CASSERDWEAFF; CDR3 DNA: TGTGCCAGCAGTGAACGGGACTGGGAAGCTTTCTTT
D gene: .; V gene: TRBV15; clone size: .; J gene: TRBJ2-2; CDR3 protein: CATSIYSTGELFF; CDR3 DNA: TGTGCCACCAGCATCTACAGCACCGGGGAGCTGTTTTTT
D gene: TRBD2; V gene: TRBV5-1; clone size: many; J gene: TRBJ2-7; CDR3 protein: CASSYSGDSYEQYF; CDR3 DNA: TGCGCCAGCAGCTATAGCGGGGACTCCTACGAGCAGTACTTC
D gene: TRBD1; V gene: TRBV27; clone size: few; J gene: TRBJ1-4; CDR3 protein: CASSKNRGNNEKLFF; CDR3 DNA: TGTGCCAGCAGTAAAAACAGGGGGAATAATGAAAAACTGTTTTTT
D gene: .; V gene: TRBV7-8; clone size: many; J gene: TRBJ2-3; CDR3 protein: CASGASRGTDTQYF; CDR3 DNA: TGTGCCAGCGGGGCGAGCCGCGGCACAGATACGCAGTATTTT
D gene: .; V gene: TRBV6-2/TRBV6-3; clone size: .; J gene: TRBJ2-3; CDR3 protein: CASSYSDSRTQYF; CDR3 DNA: TGTGCCAGCAGTTACTCGGACTCACGAACGCAGTATTTT
D gene: .; V gene: TRBV3-1; clone size: few; J gene: TRBJ2-5; CDR3 protein: CASSQVGRAETQYF; CDR3 DNA: TGTGCCAGCAGCCAAGTGGGCAGGGCCGAGACCCAGTACTTC
D gene: TRBD1; V gene: TRBV29-1; clone size: .; J gene: TRBJ1-1; CDR3 protein: CSVHREDRAATEAFF; CDR3 DNA: TGCAGCGTCCACCGGGAGGACAGGGCGGCCACTGAAGCTTTCTTT
D gene: .; V gene: TRBV30; clone size: .; J gene: TRBJ2-2; CDR3 protein: CAWREGIGELFF; CDR3 DNA: TGTGCCTGGCGCGAGGGAATCGGGGAGCTGTTTTTT
D gene: .; V gene: TRBV5-1; clone size: few; J gene: TRBJ2-2; CDR3 protein: CASSLVVETFFPGELFF; CDR3 DNA: TGCGCCAGCAGCTTGGTGGTCGAGACGTTCTTTCCCGGGGAGCTGTTTTTT
D gene: .; V gene: TRBV5-1; clone size: few; J gene: TRBJ2-7; CDR3 protein: CASSTDGSYEQYF; CDR3 DNA: TGCGCCAGCAGCACGGACGGATCCTACGAGCAGTACTTC
D gene: TRBD1; V gene: TRBV12-3/TRBV12-4; clone size: few; J gene: TRBJ2-1; CDR3 protein: CASSPDRVVNEQFF; CDR3 DNA: TGTGCCAGCAGCCCCGACAGGGTGGTCAATGAGCAGTTCTTC
D gene: .; V gene: TRBV20-1; clone size: few; J gene: TRBJ1-3; CDR3 protein: CSARDFRGRISGNTIYF; CDR3 DNA: TGCAGTGCTAGAGATTTTCGGGGGAGAATCTCTGGAAACACCATATATTTT
D gene: TRBD2; V gene: TRBV3-1; clone size: .; J gene: TRBJ2-7; CDR3 protein: CASSPIAGGLYEQYF; CDR3 DNA: TGTGCCAGCAGCCCGATAGCGGGAGGTCTCTACGAGCAGTACTTC
D gene: .; V gene: TRBV7-2; clone size: .; J gene: TRBJ1-2; CDR3 protein: CASSLDLAQTNYGYTF; CDR3 DNA: TGTGCCAGCAGCTTAGACCTTGCTCAGACTAACTATGGCTACACCTTC
D gene: .; V gene: TRBV4-1; clone size: few; J gene: TRBJ1-1; CDR3 protein: CASSQDLRAEAFF; CDR3 DNA: TGCGCCAGCAGCCAAGATCTGCGGGCTGAAGCTTTCTTT
D gene: TRBD1; V gene: TRBV5-1; clone size: few; J gene: TRBJ2-5; CDR3 protein: CASSSNAGGEETQYF; CDR3 DNA: TGCGCCAGCAGCTCTAACGCAGGGGGCGAAGAGACCCAGTACTTC
D gene: TRBD1; V gene: TRBV12-3/TRBV12-4; clone size: few; J gene: TRBJ1-1; CDR3 protein: CASSPGQEKMNTEAFF; CDR3 DNA: TGTGCCAGCAGTCCGGGACAGGAGAAGATGAACACTGAAGCTTTCTTT
D gene: .; V gene: TRBV20-1; clone size: many; J gene: TRBJ2-1; CDR3 protein: CSARDFPDSNEQFF; CDR3 DNA: TGCAGTGCAAGGGACTTCCCGGACTCCAATGAGCAGTTCTTC
D gene: TRBD1; V gene: TRBV10-3; clone size: few; J gene: TRBJ1-4; CDR3 protein: CATGDRGNEKLFF; CDR3 DNA: TGTGCCACTGGGGACAGGGGCAATGAAAAACTGTTTTTT
D gene: .; V gene: TRBV27; clone size: many; J gene: TRBJ2-1; CDR3 protein: CASSLSGYGEQFF; CDR3 DNA: TGTGCCAGCAGTTTATCAGGGTACGGTGAGCAGTTCTTC
D gene: .; V gene: TRBV21-1; clone size: many; J gene: TRBJ2-1; CDR3 protein: CATARPSLQGAYNEQFF; CDR3 DNA: TGTGCCACCGCCAGACCCTCTTTACAGGGGGCGTACAATGAGCAGTTCTTC
D gene: .; V gene: TRBV20-1; clone size: few; J gene: TRBJ2-1; CDR3 protein: CSAREQNNEQFF; CDR3 DNA: TGCAGTGCTAGAGAGCAAAACAATGAGCAGTTCTTC
D gene: TRBD2; V gene: TRBV12-3/TRBV12-4; clone size: few; J gene: TRBJ2-1; CDR3 protein: CASRGLAGLSDNEQFF; CDR3 DNA: TGTGCCAGCAGGGGACTAGCGGGGTTATCGGACAATGAGCAGTTCTTC
D gene: TRBD1; V gene: TRBV27; clone size: .; J gene: TRBJ2-1; CDR3 protein: CASSSDRGQFF; CDR3 DNA: TGTGCCAGCAGTTCGGACAGGGGGCAGTTCTTC
D gene: .; V gene: TRBV7-9; clone size: many; J gene: TRBJ2-3; CDR3 protein: CASGPEIDTQYF; CDR3 DNA: TGTGCCAGCGGGCCGGAGATAGATACGCAGTATTTT
D gene: .; V gene: TRBV5-1; clone size: few; J gene: TRBJ2-3; CDR3 protein: CASSTRGAVGTDTQYF; CDR3 DNA: TGCGCCAGCAGCACCCGGGGGGCGGTGGGCACAGATACGCAGTATTTT
D gene: .; V gene: TRBV20-1; clone size: many; J gene: TRBJ2-3; CDR3 protein: CSASLQVLDTQYF; CDR3 DNA: TGCAGTGCTAGTCTCCAGGTGTTGGATACGCAGTATTTT
D gene: .; V gene: TRBV11-2; clone size: many; J gene: TRBJ2-7; CDR3 protein: CASTTTRGGEQYF; CDR3 DNA: TGTGCCAGCACCACGACCCGAGGGGGCGAGCAGTACTTC
D gene: .; V gene: TRBV29-1; clone size: few; J gene: TRBJ2-7; CDR3 protein: CSVDQSGYEQYF; CDR3 DNA: TGCAGCGTTGACCAAAGCGGCTACGAGCAGTACTTC
D gene: .; V gene: TRBV5-1; clone size: many; J gene: TRBJ1-2; CDR3 protein: CASSSTDYGYTF; CDR3 DNA: TGCGCCAGCAGCTCGACGGACTATGGCTACACCTTC
D gene: .; V gene: TRBV5-1; clone size: .; J gene: TRBJ2-5; CDR3 protein: CASSLVGGLEETQYF; CDR3 DNA: TGCGCCAGCAGCTTGGTCGGCGGGTTGGAAGAGACCCAGTACTTC
D gene: .; V gene: TRBV12-3/TRBV12-4; clone size: .; J gene: TRBJ2-1; CDR3 protein: CASSAPGGYNEQFF; CDR3 DNA: TGTGCCAGCAGTGCCCCAGGGGGGTACAATGAGCAGTTCTTC
D gene: .; V gene: TRBV7-2; clone size: many; J gene: TRBJ1-6; CDR3 protein: CASSLGGDYNSPLHF; CDR3 DNA: TGTGCCAGCAGCTTAGGGGGGGACTATAATTCACCCCTCCACTTT
D gene: TRBD1; V gene: TRBV25-1; clone size: few; J gene: TRBJ1-2; CDR3 protein: CASSEAGGPSGYTF; CDR3 DNA: TGTGCCAGCAGTGAAGCAGGGGGCCCCTCTGGCTACACCTTC
D gene: .; V gene: TRBV5-6; clone size: .; J gene: TRBJ2-2; CDR3 protein: CASSLTWVTGELFF; CDR3 DNA: TGTGCCAGCAGCTTGACGTGGGTAACCGGGGAGCTGTTTTTT
D gene: .; V gene: TRBV6-1; clone size: few; J gene: TRBJ1-5; CDR3 protein: CASSESPNFSATQHF; CDR3 DNA: TGTGCCAGCAGTGAATCCCCAAACTTTTCAGCGACCCAGCATTTT
D gene: .; V gene: TRBV11-2; clone size: .; J gene: TRBJ2-3; CDR3 protein: CASGQTGERGWADTQYF; CDR3 DNA: TGTGCCAGCGGCCAAACGGGGGAGAGGGGTTGGGCAGATACGCAGTATTTT
D gene: TRBD2; V gene: TRBV18; clone size: .; J gene: TRBJ2-5; CDR3 protein: CASSPIRLAGMRPDKETQYF; CDR3 DNA: TGTGCCAGCTCACCGATCCGACTAGCGGGGATGAGACCCGACAAAGAGACCCAGTACTTC
D gene: TRBD1; V gene: TRBV28; clone size: many; J gene: TRBJ2-1; CDR3 protein: CASSVPGQLYEQFF; CDR3 DNA: TGTGCCAGCAGTGTCCCGGGACAGCTGTATGAGCAGTTCTTC
D gene: TRBD1; V gene: TRBV10-3; clone size: .; J gene: TRBJ1-1; CDR3 protein: CATTRGQGDTEAFF; CDR3 DNA: TGTGCCACGACTAGGGGACAGGGTGACACTGAAGCTTTCTTT
D gene: .; V gene: TRBV29-1; clone size: .; J gene: TRBJ2-7; CDR3 protein: CSVSAGVAYEQYF; CDR3 DNA: TGCAGCGTTTCGGCAGGGGTCGCCTACGAGCAGTACTTC